One sample yielded the 25 T cell receptor beta chains listed below, sequenced in a study of cytomegalovirus exposure and HLA in healthy donors. TCRdb keeps only in-frame clones here, not all; method: immunoSEQ multiplex PCR. The sample contains about 220,000 clones, around nine tenths of which appear only once. The sequenced material came from PBMCs. These receptor sequences come from a young man in good health and CMV-seronegative.

The chain has TRBV7-9 and TRBJ2-7; D is ambiguous. Trimming took off 4 bases at V and 5 bases at J, with 9 bases between the two ends. The length of the CDR3 is 12 residues. Germline-derived CDR1 and CDR2 are SEHNR and FQNEAQ (reference sequence). The CDR3: CASSSSSHEQYF. The CDR3 nucleotides are TGTGCCAGCAGCTCCTCCTCTCACGAGCAGTACTTC.

V is TRBV4-3 and J is TRBJ1-5; 9 nucleotides align to TRBD1. V was clipped by 5 bases and J by 5 bases; unmatched bases: 4. Germline V gene data show CDR1 as LGHNA and CDR2 as YSLEER. The CDR3 covers 14 residues. The CDR3 region has the DNA TGCGCCAGCAGCACCCGGACAGGGGATCAGCCCCAGCATTTT. Protein: CASSTRTGDQPQHF.

CDR3 protein: CSARGYNEQFF. The DNA of the CDR3 is TGCAGTGCTCGGGGGTACAATGAGCAGTTCTTC. V usage is TRBV20-1 and J usage is TRBJ2-1, with a tentative D call TRBD2 (6 bases). V shed 5 bases and J shed 4 bases, with 6 bases lying between them. The CDR3 length is 11 residues. Looked up from germline, CDR1 is DFQATT and CDR2 is SNEGSKA (reference sequence).

This chain links TRBV30 with TRBJ1-5; no reliable D call. CDR3 length: 11 residues. Looked up from germline, CDR1 is GTSNPN and CDR2 is SVGIG (reference sequence). V was shortened by 1 base and J by 9 bases, with 7 bases between the two germline ends. In nucleotides, the CDR3 is TGTGCCTGGAGTGATGCGGGGCCCCAGCATTTT. Encoded protein: CAWSDAGPQHF.

J is TRBJ2-3 and V is TRBV7-3; D is unresolved. The CDR3 has 13 residues. V lost 0 bases to trimming and J lost 11 bases, with 12 bases between them. The V gene's germline CDR1 is SGHTA and CDR2 FQGTGA. The DNA for the CDR3 is TGTGCCAGCAGCTTAACCAGCACAGACATGCAGTATTTT. This sequence encodes CASSLTSTDMQYF. The full variable domain, its missing parts supplied by reference TRBV7-3 and TRBJ2-3, is GAGVSQTPSNKVTEKGKYVELRCDPISGHTALYWYRQSLGQGPEFLIYFQGTGAADDSGLPNDRFFAVRPEGSVSTLKIQRTERGDSAVYLCASSLTSTDMQYFGPGTRLTVL.

The V gene is TRBV6-1, the J gene TRBJ2-3; TRBD2 agrees at 7 bases. Germline lookup yields CDR1 MNHNS and CDR2 SASEGT. CDR3 length: 15 amino acids. Losses at the gene ends were 4 bases for V and 2 bases for J; bases not matched to a gene: 6. The CDR3 region has the DNA TGTGCCAGCAGTGTGGTGGCGGGGGTCACAGATACGCAGTATTTT. Residues: CASSVVAGVTDTQYF.

This clone was observed a few times. The chain has TRBV28 and TRBJ1-2; D not certain. In germline, CDR1 is MDHEN, CDR2 SYDVKM. The CDR3 has 14 amino acids. V was trimmed by 8 bases and J by 4 bases, leaving 17 bases between them. CDR3 sequence: CASGRLGGLYGYTF. CDR3 bases: TGTGCCAGCGGACGCCTGGGAGGACTCTATGGCTACACCTTC.

V usage is TRBV6-5 and J usage is TRBJ2-7, with D possibly being TRBD2 (6 bases). This CDR3 region has 14 residues. CDR1 MNHEY and CDR2 SVGAGI come from the germline V gene. Trimming shortened V by 1 base and J by 3 bases, and 10 bases separated the two germline ends. The CDR3 sequence: CASSYYMGGYEQYF. CDR3 nucleotides: TGTGCCAGCAGTTACTATATGGGGGGCTACGAGCAGTACTTC.

V is TRBV1 and J is TRBJ2-1; the table gives TRBD2 as D, unverified against the DNA. TRBV1 is recorded as a pseudogene. The CDR3 contains 12 residues. The CDR3 loop reads CTHYNSYNEQFF. The CDR3 DNA reads TGCACCCACTACAACTCCTACAATGAGCAGTTCTTC.

This sequence joins TRBV7-9 and TRBJ1-5, with no clear D. With 3 bases removed from V and 7 bases from J, the gap between germline ends came to 7 bases. The CDR3 has 12 amino acids. Germline V gene data show CDR1 as SEHNR and CDR2 as FQNEAQ (reference sequence). The CDR3 DNA reads TGTGCCAGCAGCTTTCTTACACAGCCCCAGCATTTT. It specifies CASSFLTQPQHF.

V and J are TRBV9 and TRBJ2-5, with 9 bases matching TRBD1. V lost 2 bases and J lost 5; bases outside the gene matches: 7. Germline values: CDR1 SGDLS, CDR2 YYNGEE. This CDR3 contains 15 residues. The CDR3 DNA reads TGTGCCAGCAGCGTCGATACAGGGGGCAGGGAGACCCAGTACTTC. The encoded protein is CASSVDTGGRETQYF.

The V and J genes are TRBV6-5 and TRBJ1-5, with a tentative D call TRBD1 (5 bases). Germline V lookup: CDR1 MNHEY, CDR2 SVGAGI. The V and J ends lost 4 bases and 9 bases respectively, with 13 bases between them. The CDR3 contains 13 residues. CDR3 loop: CASSLERRGPQHF. Here the CDR3 DNA reads TGTGCCAGCAGTTTAGAAAGAAGGGGGCCCCAGCATTTT.

This clone was recorded only once. The gene calls are TRBV6-1 and TRBJ2-2; D unclear. There are 13 residues in the CDR3. From germline, CDR1 is MNHNS and CDR2 SASEGT. V was pared by 6 bases and J by 5 bases, with 10 bases between. The DNA for the CDR3 is TGTGCCAGCAGCCGAGTGCCTACCGGGGAGCTGTTTTTT. Translation: CASSRVPTGELFF.

The gene calls are TRBV2 and TRBJ2-1; 10 bases are a match to TRBD2. CDR1 SNHLY and CDR2 FYNNEI come from the germline V gene. V lost 4 bases, J lost 6 bases, and 3 bases stayed unmatched. The CDR3 covers 14 residues. CDR3 sequence reads: CASSGAGGFNEQFF. The CDR3, as DNA: TGTGCCAGCAGTGGAGCGGGAGGGTTCAATGAGCAGTTCTTC.

The rearrangement uses TRBV5-6 and TRBJ1-1; maybe TRBD1 (5 bases). Germline V gene sequence: CDR1 SGHDT, CDR2 YYEEEE. The CDR3 spans 14 residues. The ends were cut back, 4 bases at V and 1 base at J, with 11 bases in the middle. The CDR3 DNA reads as TGTGCCAGCAGCATGGGGCTTGGGAACACTGAAGCTTTCTTT. Translating it yields CASSMGLGNTEAFF.

The chain couples TRBV4-1 to TRBJ2-7, with D possibly being TRBD1 (5 bases). The CDR3 consists of 15 residues. The V and J ends lost 3 bases and 6 bases respectively, with 18 bases between them. In germline, CDR1 is MGHRA, CDR2 YSYEKL. CDR3 protein: CASSQAVGRRGEQYF. CDR3 nucleotides: TGCGCCAGCAGCCAGGCAGTCGGTCGTAGGGGCGAGCAGTACTTC.

This sequence joins TRBV4-3 and TRBJ2-7; D perhaps matches TRBD2 (5 bases). The ends were cut back, 1 base at V and 0 bases at J, with 10 bases in the middle. Germline-derived CDR1 and CDR2 are LGHNA and YSLEER. CDR3 size: 15 residues. The CDR3 bases are TGCGCCAGCAGCCAAGTTTCGGGGAGCTCCTACGAGCAGTACTTC. It yields the protein CASSQVSGSSYEQYF.

This chain uses TRBV28 with TRBJ2-7, with a possible D match to TRBD2 (6 bases). With 2 bases removed from V and 2 bases from J, the gap between germline ends came to 16 bases. The CDR3 is 16 residues long. Looked up from germline, CDR1 is MDHEN and CDR2 is SYDVKM. CDR3 amino acids: CASSLGAFGGTYEQYF. The CDR3 DNA reads TGTGCCAGCAGTTTAGGGGCTTTCGGGGGAACCTACGAGCAGTACTTC.

J is TRBJ2-5 and V is TRBV6-1, with D unresolved. Germline CDR1 MNHNS, CDR2 SASEGT. The CDR3 has 12 residues. Between the trimmed V and J ends, which lost 6 bases and 2 bases, there was a span of 7 bases. The CDR3 DNA reads as TGTGCCAGCAGACTACAACAAGAGACCCAGTACTTC. This encodes CASRLQQETQYF.

This sequence joins TRBV7-8 and TRBJ2-1, with D possibly TRBD2 on 5 matching bases. V gave up 2 bases and J gave up 5 bases, with 25 bases separating them. This CDR3 has 19 residues. CDR1 is SGHVS and CDR2 is FQNEAQ in the germline V gene. This CDR3 reads CASSLYFIGEPGGDNEQFF. DNA for the CDR3: TGTGCCAGCAGCTTATATTTTATAGGTGAGCCTGGAGGCGACAATGAGCAGTTCTTC.

This clone was observed a handful of times. Written as DNA, the CDR3 is TGTGCCACCCGACAGGGTCGGAGGAACACTGAAGCTTTCTTT. The encoded protein is CATRQGRRNTEAFF. The chain links TRBV6-5 to TRBJ1-1; 7 nucleotides align to TRBD1. The CDR3 loop spans 14 amino acids. The V segment lost 10 bases and the J segment 1 base; nucleotides outside the gene matches: 9. CDR1 MNHEY and CDR2 SVGAGI come from the germline V gene.

The chain recombines TRBV9 with TRBJ2-1; 9 bases align to TRBD1. From germline, CDR1 is SGDLS and CDR2 YYNGEE. Germline trimming cut 3 bases from V and 5 bases from J; bases unmatched to any gene: 0. The CDR3 length is 13 residues. CDR3 protein: CASSGTGDNEQFF. The CDR3 bases are TGTGCCAGCAGCGGGACAGGGGACAATGAGCAGTTCTTC.

V usage is TRBV18 and J usage is TRBJ2-6, with D possibly matching TRBD1 (6 bases). Germline V gene data show CDR1 as KGHSH and CDR2 as LQKENI. This CDR3 comprises 16 residues. Trimming removed 6 bases from V and 1 base from J, with 13 bases in between. DNA for the CDR3: TGTGCCAGCTCTCCAGTGACAGGTTCTGGGGCCAACGTCCTGACTTTC. Its protein is CASSPVTGSGANVLTF.

The gene calls are TRBV11-2 and TRBJ2-6, with a tentative D call TRBD1 (5 bases). Germline CDR1 is SGHAT and CDR2 is FQNNGV. With 5 bases removed from V and 1 base from J, the gap between germline ends came to 18 bases. The CDR3 spans 18 residues. The CDR3 bases are TGTGCCAGCAGCCTCGTAGGGTGGGGCGTTTCTGGGGCCAACGTCCTGACTTTC. It encodes CASSLVGWGVSGANVLTF.

The chain employs TRBV28 and TRBJ2-2, with 7 bases identical to TRBD2. Losses at the gene ends were 8 bases for V and 6 bases for J; bases not matched to a gene: 9. Germline-derived CDR1 and CDR2 are MDHEN and SYDVKM. The CDR3 length is 14 residues. CDR3 sequence (DNA): TGTGCCAGCCAGCGGGGCCCCAGGGCCGGGGAGCTGTTTTTT. It is translated as CASQRGPRAGELFF.